The text below deals with one T cell receptor (beta chain). The target antigen is unknown. The sample comes from a study of T cells in Graves' hyperthyroidism and ophthalmopathy. Researchers amplified the TCR beta CDR3 regions from RNA transcripts. The study used the HTBI primer set for a first-round RT-PCR of the TCR CDR3. TCRdb passed the multiplex PCR reads through MiXCR, listing each CDR3 protein once. The sample holds approximately 250,000 distinct CDR3 sequences, approximately 25% seen once. Notes on the study in general: Ophthalmopathy, which appeared later, was predicted by the model a median around 6.9 months before onset. Most thyroid clonotypes with frequency above 0.001 were detected in blood.

Germline CDR1 is SQVTM and CDR2 is ANQGSEA. Trimming shortened V by 4 bases and J by 3 bases, and 10 bases separated the two germline ends. This CDR3 comprises 13 residues. The chain carries TRBV29-1 and TRBJ1-3; unclear D gene. This TCR derives from a woman in her 40s with Graves' ophthalmopathy. Material: blood. The CDR3 spells CSVGGQGGNTIYF. The CDR3 DNA reads as TGCAGCGTTGGAGGGCAAGGTGGAAACACCATATATTTT.